This record looks at one T cell receptor beta chain sequence and its context. Its antigen is undetermined. This record comes from a study of OX40 agonist ivuxolimab in advanced cancers. This CDR3 contains 18 residues. Trimming stripped 3 bases from V and 0 bases from J, with 18 bases between. Germline CDR1 and CDR2: KGHSH and LQKENI. Repertoires were generated with immunoSEQ multiplex PCR, while TCRdb's copy carries only in-frame clones and drops some. The sample carries 98,000 or so clones, approximately 90% recorded once. Regarding the study as a whole: CD4+ and CD8+ T cells in blood underwent clonal expansion by week 6 at 0.1 to 3.0 mg/kg.

The rearrangement uses TRBV18 and TRBJ1-3, with D unresolved. The TCR sequence derives from an adult with an advanced solid tumor such as melanoma, head and neck, liver or kidney cancer. The material was CD4+ or CD8+ T cells sorted from blood, obtained in a trial of the OX40 agonist ivuxolimab. The CDR3 protein is CASSPSRGASDSGNTIYF. In DNA, the CDR3 is TGTGCCAGCTCACCTTCCCGGGGTGCGTCTGACTCTGGAAACACCATATATTTT.